This TCR beta chain was captured in a study of cytomegalovirus exposure and HLA in healthy donors. CDR3 length: 13 amino acids. V lost 1 base and J lost 3, with 5 bases in between. Per the germline V gene, CDR1 is SGHTS and CDR2 is YDEGEE. The PCR was carried out with 60 Vbeta primers and 13 Jbeta primers. Assay: immunoSEQ multiplex PCR; the TCRdb copy retains only in-frame clones and omits some. The sample includes about 150,000 clones, around four fifths of them seen just once. Study outcomes and limitations: Overall, roughly 170 TCR beta chains were annotated as cytomegalovirus-associated. In vitro work confirmed that three CMV-associated chains recognize CMV antigens.

Note on this clone: As yet, its antigen is unknown.

This sequence originates from a male donor in good health and CMV-seronegative. This chain uses TRBV5-8 with TRBJ2-1; D unresolved. Specimen: PBMCs. CDR3 in DNA: TGTGCCAGCAGCTTGCTAAACTACAATGAGCAGTTCTTC. It specifies CASSLLNYNEQFF.